This T cell receptor beta chain was profiled in a study of beta chain features in type 1 diabetes. Trimming at V came to 2 bases and at J to 1 base, leaving 4 bases not matched to a gene. From germline, CDR1 is SGHDT and CDR2 YYEEEE. The CDR3 loop spans 15 amino acids. TCRB transcripts that were expressed got sequenced, as all of the isolated RNA had been reverse transcribed. Sequencing used immunoSEQ multiplex PCR; TCRdb keeps in-frame clones, though not all of them. In the table there are roughly 180,000 clones, more than 10% of which are singletons. In its sample, this clone was seen a few times. V usage is TRBV5-6 and J usage is TRBJ2-5, with 8 bases that match TRBD1. The TCR was taken from a woman in her late teens or twenties in good health. The sample taken for sequencing was central memory CD4+ T cells from blood. Written as DNA, the CDR3 is TGTGCCAGCAGCTTCGGCGGACAGGGCCAAGAGACCCAGTACTTC. Translated, it gives CASSFGGQGQETQYF.